This TCR beta chain came from a study of blood T cells in healthy people across ages (dated by TCRdb to about 2015). Broadly, across the study: In model experiments, template switching captured about one uniquely barcoded TCR beta cDNA molecule for every two T cells. Using deep sequencing normalized with unique cDNA molecular identifiers, the study measured how TCR beta repertoire diversity changes with age. The donors were split into four age groups: young (average roughly 15 years), middle-aged (39), aged (around 67) and long-lived (approximately 80). To avoid experimental bias, donors of different ages were distributed randomly across sequencing lanes. The study analyzed two additional independent replicas of 1 million unique cDNA reads from the same blood draw for two donors, one aged 18 to 29 and one aged 80 or older. What the research found in general, with its limitations: Compared with the aged group, more naive CD4+ T cells, fewer expanded clones and increased TCR diversity were shown by the long-lived group, suggesting age selection. A strong correlation was found between observed TCR beta diversity and the percentage of naive T cells measured by flow cytometry. Because donor CMV infection status was unknown, age-related changes in expanded clonotypes were potentially confounded. Observed TCR beta diversity per million T cells fell roughly linearly with age, and a significant reduction was already apparent by age roughly 40. Estimates of total diversity based on one million sequenced T cells were regarded as lower bounds and as underestimates. Conclusive comparison of naive and antigen-experienced compartments was prevented by the profiling of bulk unsorted PBMCs.

As for this clonotype: Its antigen is unknown. No base qualities exist here, and no much larger clone lies one base off it.

CDR1 is given as SEHNR and CDR2 as FQNEAQ, both from the germline V gene (reference sequence). The cysteine opens and the phenylalanine closes a CDR3 of 15 amino acids. The sequence is cut down to CDR3 DNA, 45 bases in frame from base 1. The junction carries 11 bases between V and J, which are trimmed by 5 bases and 3 bases respectively. Library construction relied on 5' RACE. The reads were generated on an Illumina HiSeq 2500. A second roughly 6 to 12 cycle PCR used a sample-barcoded 5' primer and a J-beta primer mix. A unique molecular identifier was introduced onto each TCR beta cDNA molecule by a template-switch 5' adaptor carrying 12 random nucleotides. Each sample yielded at least 2.5 million CDR3-containing paired-end reads. First-strand cDNA was synthesized from all RNA with the Mint cDNA synthesis kit, primed by a TRBC-specific oligonucleotide. Following uracil-DNA glycosylase treatment, all cDNA underwent a first 18-cycle PCR with the universal primers M1SS and BC2_uni_R. In the authors' own workflow: For normalization, 1 million high-quality reads, each with a distinct molecular identifier, were randomly selected from each sample. Instead of being binned into consensus sequences, reads with shared molecular identifiers were discarded. CDR3 identification, clonotype clustering and error correction used MiTCR with a Q25 quality threshold and the strictest error-elimination algorithm. A nonparametric unseen species model with Euler transformation was used to estimate a lower bound on total TCR beta diversity. TCRdb took the public reads, trimmed them with fastp at Q25, ran MiXCR for clone calling and kept in-frame beta chains. Here each entry gathers all rows of one CDR3 protein and keeps the most common genes and DNA. What appears here as the V and J calls and clone size reflects TCRdb's work, not the paper's. Recorded for this sample are 1.4 million or so distinct CDR3 sequences; roughly 43% of them occurred a single time. The ten largest account for around 4% of the sample.

The donors were some 36 Caucasian individuals from Russia, aged roughly 6 to 100 years, who were systemically healthy. Roughly 10 milliliters of peripheral blood were drawn from each donor into EDTA-treated Vacutainer tubes. PBMCs were isolated by Ficoll-Paque density-gradient centrifugation, with at least 6 million obtained per sample. Total RNA was extracted from PBMCs with Trizol reagent, with at least 5 micrograms obtained per sample. For every donor, an aliquot of PBMCs went through flow cytometry to measure the percentages of naive CD45RAhigh/CD27high T cells. The sequenced sample consisted of blood. This clonotype originated in a woman aged 18-35 years in good health. This sequence uses TRBV7-9 and TRBJ1-6, with TRBD1 perhaps the D gene, on 5 matching bases. The nucleotides are TGTGCCAGCAGCCCTAAGGGGATCTATAATTCACCCCTCCACTTT. Its translation is CASSPKGIYNSPLHF.